This T cell receptor beta chain was sequenced for a study of T cell repertoires in cytomegalovirus infection. Overall study context: Shared public TCR beta signatures pointed to both CMV infection and a matching HLA type.

As concerns this clonotype: The antigen remains undetermined.

Study results and caveats: Adding up the frequency of public TCR beta families identified people who carried CMV plus the relevant HLA. Ex vivo responses were dominated by HLA-C-restricted CMV-specific TCR beta clonotypes.

V lost 2 bases and J 3 bases, leaving 9 bases between the germline ends. From germline, CDR1 is SGHKS and CDR2 YYEKEE (reference sequence). The length of the CDR3 is 13 residues. TCRdb reprocessed the reads via MiXCR and lists one record per CDR3 protein. Of some 200,000 distinct CDR3 sequences listed, roughly 20% are singletons. The receptor was isolated from a human donor in good health (CMV status not recorded). Some clones in this sample may be carry-over from other donors' samples. The chain recombines TRBV5-5 with TRBJ2-7, with a tentative D call TRBD1 (6 bases). Sequenced input: PBMCs. The CDR3 is CASSFRDIYEQYF. The CDR3 DNA is TGTGCCAGCAGCTTTAGGGACATCTACGAGCAGTACTTC. The whole variable domain, filled in from reference TRBV5-5 and TRBJ2-7, reads DAGVTQSPTHLIKTRGQQVTLRCSPISGHKSVSWYQQVLGQGPQFIFQYYEKEERGRGNFPDRFSARQFPNYSSELNVNALLLGDSALYLCASSFRDIYEQYFGPGTRLTVT.